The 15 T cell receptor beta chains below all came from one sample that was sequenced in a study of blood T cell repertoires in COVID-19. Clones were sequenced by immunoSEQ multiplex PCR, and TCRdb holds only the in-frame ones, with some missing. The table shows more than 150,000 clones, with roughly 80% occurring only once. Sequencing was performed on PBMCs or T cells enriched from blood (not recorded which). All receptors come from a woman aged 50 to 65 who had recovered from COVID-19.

CDR3 DNA: TGTGCCAGCACCATACAGGCCGCTGGAAACACCATATATTTT. Amino acids: CASTIQAAGNTIYF. The chain uses TRBV6-5 and TRBJ1-3, with a weak D call TRBD1 (5 bases). Trimming left V 7 bases short and J 2 bases short, with 12 bases between. The CDR3 totals 14 residues. CDR1 is MNHEY, CDR2 SVGAGI, per germline.

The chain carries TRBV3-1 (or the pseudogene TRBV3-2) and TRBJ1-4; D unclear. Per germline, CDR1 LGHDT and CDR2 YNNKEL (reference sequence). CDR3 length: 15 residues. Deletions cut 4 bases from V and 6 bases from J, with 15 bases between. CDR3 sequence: CASSPPGSLDEKLFF. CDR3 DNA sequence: TGTGCCAGCAGCCCCCCCGGGAGTCTAGATGAAAAACTGTTTTTT.

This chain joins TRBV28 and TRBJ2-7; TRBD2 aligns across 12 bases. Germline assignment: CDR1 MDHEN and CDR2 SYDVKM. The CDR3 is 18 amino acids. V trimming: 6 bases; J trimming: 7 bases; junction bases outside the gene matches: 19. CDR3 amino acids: CASSYLGGTGLAGREQYF. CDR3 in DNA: TGTGCCAGCAGCTATTTAGGGGGGACGGGACTAGCGGGCCGGGAGCAGTACTTC.

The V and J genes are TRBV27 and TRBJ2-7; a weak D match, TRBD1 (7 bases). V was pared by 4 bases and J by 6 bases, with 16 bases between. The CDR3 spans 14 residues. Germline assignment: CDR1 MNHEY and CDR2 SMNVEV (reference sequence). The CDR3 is CASSSNAGGSEQYF. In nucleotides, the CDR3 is TGTGCCAGCAGTTCGAACGCAGGGGGGAGCGAGCAGTACTTC.

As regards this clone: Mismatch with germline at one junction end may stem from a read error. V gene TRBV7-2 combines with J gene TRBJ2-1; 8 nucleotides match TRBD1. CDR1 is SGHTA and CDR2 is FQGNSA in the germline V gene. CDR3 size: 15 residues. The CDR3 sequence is CGSSQNRGARNEQFF. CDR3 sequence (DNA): TGTGGCAGCAGCCAAAACAGGGGGGCCCGGAATGAGCAGTTCTTC.

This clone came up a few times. The CDR3 bases are TGTGCCAGTCTAGCTTTGCGACAGGGTGACTATGGCTACACCTTC. Its translation: CASLALRQGDYGYTF. V usage is TRBV19 and J usage is TRBJ1-2; 7 nucleotides align to TRBD1. This CDR3 contains 15 residues. Germline V lookup: CDR1 LNHDA, CDR2 SQIVND (reference sequence). With 8 bases clipped from V and 3 bases from J, the junction kept 12 bases outside the gene matches.

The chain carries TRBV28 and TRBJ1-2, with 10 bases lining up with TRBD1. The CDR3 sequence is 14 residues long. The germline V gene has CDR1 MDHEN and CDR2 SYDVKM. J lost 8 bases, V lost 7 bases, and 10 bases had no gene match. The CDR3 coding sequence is TGTGCCAGCAATAACTGGGACAGGGGCAACGGCTACACCTTC. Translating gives CASNNWDRGNGYTF.

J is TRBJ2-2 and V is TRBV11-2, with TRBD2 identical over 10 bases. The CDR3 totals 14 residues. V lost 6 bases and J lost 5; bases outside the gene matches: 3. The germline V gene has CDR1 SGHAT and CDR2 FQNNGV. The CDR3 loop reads CASRLAGVTGELFF. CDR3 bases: TGTGCCAGCAGGCTAGCGGGGGTGACCGGGGAGCTGTTTTTT.

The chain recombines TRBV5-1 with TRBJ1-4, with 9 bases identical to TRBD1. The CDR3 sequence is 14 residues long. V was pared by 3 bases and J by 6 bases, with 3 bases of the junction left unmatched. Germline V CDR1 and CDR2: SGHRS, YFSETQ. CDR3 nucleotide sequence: TGCGCCAGCAGCTCCGGGACAGGGCATGAAAAACTGTTTTTT. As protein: CASSSGTGHEKLFF.

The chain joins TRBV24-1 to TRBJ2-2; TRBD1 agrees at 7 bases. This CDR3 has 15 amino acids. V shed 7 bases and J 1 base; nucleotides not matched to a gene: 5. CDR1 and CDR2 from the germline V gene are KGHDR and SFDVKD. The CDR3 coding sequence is TGTGCCACCAGCCCTGGGACAGTGAACACCGGGGAGCTGTTTTTT. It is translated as CATSPGTVNTGELFF.

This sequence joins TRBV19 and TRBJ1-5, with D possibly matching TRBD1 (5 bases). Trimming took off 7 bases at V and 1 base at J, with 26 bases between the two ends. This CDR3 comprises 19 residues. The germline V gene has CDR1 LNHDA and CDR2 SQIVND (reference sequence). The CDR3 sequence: CASNDWGRSPLGSNQPQHF. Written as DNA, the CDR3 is TGTGCCAGTAATGACTGGGGCAGAAGCCCTTTAGGGAGCAATCAGCCCCAGCATTTT.

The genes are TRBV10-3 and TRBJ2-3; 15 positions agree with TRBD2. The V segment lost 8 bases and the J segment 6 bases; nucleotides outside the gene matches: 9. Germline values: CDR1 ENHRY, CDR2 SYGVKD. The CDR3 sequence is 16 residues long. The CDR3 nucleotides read TGTGCCATCGGACGGACTAGCGGGAGGGTCGTCGATACGCAGTATTTT. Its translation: CAIGRTSGRVVDTQYF.

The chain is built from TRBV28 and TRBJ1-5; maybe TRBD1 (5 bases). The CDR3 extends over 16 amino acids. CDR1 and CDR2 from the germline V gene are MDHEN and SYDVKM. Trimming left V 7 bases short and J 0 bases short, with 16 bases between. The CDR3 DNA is TGTGCCAGCATCCGCGCGGGGGTCGGTAGCAATCAGCCCCAGCATTTT. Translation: CASIRAGVGSNQPQHF. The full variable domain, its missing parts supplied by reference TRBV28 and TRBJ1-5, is DVKVTQSSRYLVKRTGEKVFLECVQDMDHENMFWYRQDPGLGLRLIYFSYDVKMKEKGDIPEGYSVSREKKERFSLILESASTNQTSMYLCASIRAGVGSNQPQHFGDGTRLSIL.

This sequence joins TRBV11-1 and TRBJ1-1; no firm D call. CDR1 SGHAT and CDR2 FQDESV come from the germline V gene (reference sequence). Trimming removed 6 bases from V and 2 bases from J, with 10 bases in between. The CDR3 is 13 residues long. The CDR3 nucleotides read TGTGCCAGCAGGAAACGGGAAAACACTGAAGCTTTCTTT. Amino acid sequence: CASRKRENTEAFF.

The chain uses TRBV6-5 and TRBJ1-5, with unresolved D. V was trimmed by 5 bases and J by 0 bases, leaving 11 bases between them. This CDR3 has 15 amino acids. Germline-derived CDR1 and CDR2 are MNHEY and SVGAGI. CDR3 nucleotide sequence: TGTGCCAGCAGTCTTGGGCTTTATAGCAATCAGCCCCAGCATTTT. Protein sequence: CASSLGLYSNQPQHF.